This paragraph covers one TCR beta chain sequence. This sample is part of a study of blood T cells in healthy people across ages. This CDR3 spans 17 amino acids. Germline loops: CDR1 MNHEY, CDR2 SVGAGI. J gave up 6 bases and V 0 bases, and 11 bases lay outside the gene matches. The second PCR ran roughly 7 to 12 cycles with a sample-barcoded 5' primer and J-beta primers. Tags on each cDNA molecule came from a template-switch adaptor with 12 random nucleotides. TCRdb called the 5' RACE reads again in MiXCR, with one record for every CDR3 protein. The sample holds approximately 780,000 distinct CDR3 sequences, around 24% seen once. The sample was also linked to a second study, of T cells of mothers and their children. Turning to that study: Slightly higher but non-significant overlap marked related mother-child pairs versus unrelated pairs. The analysis detected no persistent microchimeric T cell clones.

The source is a boy aged 5-17 years in good health. Sequenced material: blood. V and J are TRBV6-5 and TRBJ2-3, with 8 bases matching TRBD2. CDR3: CASSYSIFGGGRDTQYF. For the CDR3, the DNA is TGTGCCAGCAGTTACTCGATTTTCGGGGGGGGCCGTGATACGCAGTATTTT.